These 27 T cell receptor beta chains came from one sample sequenced in a study of type 1 regulatory T cells. Antigens of these TCRs are unknown. MiXCR was run by TCRdb on the reads, yielding one entry per CDR3 protein. The sample yields roughly 65,000 distinct CDR3 sequences, around 49% seen once. Sequencing was done on a sample of cultured non-Tr1 T cells, either the whole culture or a sorted T cell fraction (not recorded which). The source of these receptors is a human donor in good health.

This clonotype was detected a few times. The chain couples TRBV4-1 to TRBJ2-5; D might be TRBD1 or TRBD2, each matching 6 bases. CDR1 is MGHRA and CDR2 is YSYEKL in the germline V gene. Trimming pared 4 bases from V and 4 bases from J, leaving 13 bases between. CDR3 length equals 14 residues. CDR3: CASSLYRDSETQYF. The CDR3 region has the DNA TGCGCCAGCAGCCTGTACAGGGACTCAGAGACCCAGTACTTC.

The sample holds a few counts of this clonotype. V gene TRBV12-3 or TRBV12-4 combines with J gene TRBJ2-5; 8 nucleotides agree with TRBD2. The junction had 6 bases not matched to a gene; V was cut back by 3 bases and J by 6 bases. The CDR3 has 14 residues. CDR3 bases: TGTGCCAGCAGTTTCGCGGGGGGCTCCCAGACCCAGTACTTC. This codes for CASSFAGGSQTQYF.

This chain connects TRBV4-2 to TRBJ2-1; 12 bases fit TRBD2. Losses at the gene ends were 4 bases for V and 6 bases for J; bases not matched to a gene: 7. CDR3 length: 16 amino acids. Germline V gene lookup returns CDR1 LGHNA and CDR2 YNFKEQ. The CDR3 nucleotides are TGTGCCAGCAGCCCCCTAGCGGGGGGGGCCTCCAATGAGCAGTTCTTC. It translates to CASSPLAGGASNEQFF.

This clonotype was found once. This chain uses TRBV12-3 or TRBV12-4 with TRBJ1-1; unclear D gene. The CDR3 runs 12 residues. Trimming removed 7 bases from V and 6 bases from J, with 12 bases in between. CDR3 residues: CASKDPPAEAFF. For the CDR3, the DNA is TGTGCCAGCAAGGACCCTCCGGCTGAAGCTTTCTTT.

V is TRBV5-1 and J is TRBJ2-3; D may match TRBD1 or TRBD2 (5 bases each). V was shortened by 0 bases and J by 4 bases, with 12 bases between the two germline ends. Germline V gene data show CDR1 as SGHRS and CDR2 as YFSETQ. The CDR3 totals 15 residues. In DNA form, the CDR3 reads TGCGCCAGCAGCTTGGACGGGGCCGGGTCAGATACGCAGTATTTT. Translation gives CASSLDGAGSDTQYF.

Turning to this clonotype: This could be a read error, since a much larger clone is one nucleotide away. The chain links TRBV7-9 to TRBJ1-6; 10 bases match TRBD1. The CDR3 has 11 residues. J lost 17 bases, V lost 8 bases, and 6 bases had no gene match. The germline gives CDR1 SEHNR, CDR2 FQNEAQ (reference sequence). Here the CDR3 DNA reads TGTGCCAGCTCCCCCGGGACAGGGGTCCACTTT. This gives the protein CASSPGTGVHF.

The chain's CDR3 is CASSYSISGQRTEAFF. In DNA, the CDR3 is TGTGCCAGCAGTTACTCGATTTCGGGACAGAGGACTGAAGCTTTCTTT. J is TRBJ1-1 and V is TRBV6-5; 7 bases fit TRBD1. The germline gives CDR1 MNHEY, CDR2 SVGAGI. CDR3 size: 16 residues. V lost 0 bases, J lost 5 bases, and 9 bases stayed unmatched.

The table lists this clonotype with a few counts. The genes are TRBV20-1 and TRBJ2-1; 8 nucleotides match TRBD2. Germline assignment: CDR1 DFQATT and CDR2 SNEGSKA (reference sequence). The CDR3 contains 14 residues. V was clipped by 3 bases and J by 3 bases; unmatched bases: 4. The DNA for the CDR3 is TGCAGTGCTAGCCTTGCGGGGGGCTACAATGAGCAGTTCTTC. Its protein product is CSASLAGGYNEQFF.

This sequence joins TRBV4-2 and TRBJ2-2; 12 positions match TRBD2. The germline gives CDR1 LGHNA, CDR2 YNFKEQ. This CDR3 is 17 amino acids long. V lost 4 bases and J lost 4; bases outside the gene matches: 7. As DNA, the CDR3 is TGTGCCAGCAGCCTTCTAGCGGGGGGGCCGGGCACCGGGGAGCTGTTTTTT. It is translated as CASSLLAGGPGTGELFF.

The chain carries TRBV12-3 or TRBV12-4 and TRBJ1-1; D possibly corresponds to TRBD1 (6 bases). V was clipped by 1 base and J by 2 bases, with 11 bases between them. CDR3 length: 15 amino acids. CDR3 protein: CASSLGGTLNTEAFF. The CDR3 nucleotides are TGTGCCAGCAGTTTAGGTGGGACACTAAACACTGAAGCTTTCTTT.

The chain joins TRBV3-1 to TRBJ1-6, with D maybe TRBD1 (6 bases). Per the germline V gene, CDR1 is LGHDT and CDR2 is YNNKEL (reference sequence). The V end lost 0 bases, the J end lost 6 bases, and 12 bases lay between the germline ends. CDR3 length: 16 residues. CDR3 nucleotide sequence: TGTGCCAGCAGCCAAGATTGGGGGGGGCCTAATTCACCCCTCCACTTT. Amino acids: CASSQDWGGPNSPLHF.

Only one count was recorded for this clonotype. This chain links TRBV6-5 with TRBJ2-7; unclear D gene. CDR1 MNHEY and CDR2 SVGAGI come from the germline V gene. Trimming removed 5 bases at V and 0 bases at J, with 14 bases between. CDR3 size: 15 residues. DNA for the CDR3: TGTGCCAGCAGTCCCTTGGCAGGCCGCTCCTACGAGCAGTACTTC. It encodes CASSPLAGRSYEQYF.

This clonotype was picked up one time. The chain joins TRBV5-1 to TRBJ2-7; 7 nucleotides match TRBD1. Trimming cost V 7 bases and J 5 bases; bases outside gene matches: 15. The germline V gene has CDR1 SGHRS and CDR2 YFSETQ. The CDR3 is 15 amino acids. The CDR3 spells CASLPGAGGSHEQYF. DNA of the CDR3: TGCGCCAGCCTTCCCGGGGCAGGGGGTTCCCACGAGCAGTACTTC.

The CDR3 DNA reads TGTGCCAGTAGTATAGATTTTAGAGGAATCACCTCCTACAATGAGCAGTTCTTC. This sequence encodes CASSIDFRGITSYNEQFF. V usage is TRBV19 and J usage is TRBJ2-1, with D unclear. Germline CDR1 and CDR2: LNHDA and SQIVND (reference sequence). V was shortened by 0 bases and J by 0 bases, with 15 bases between the two germline ends. The CDR3 is made up of 18 amino acids.

The J gene is TRBJ2-2, the V gene TRBV12-3 or TRBV12-4; D uncertain. The CDR3 has 15 residues. Trimming left V 6 bases short and J 2 bases short, with 13 bases between. CDR3 sequence reads: CASSQGFTNTGELFF. The CDR3 DNA reads as TGTGCCAGCAGCCAAGGGTTTACAAACACCGGGGAGCTGTTTTTT.

V usage is TRBV7-2 and J usage is TRBJ1-2, with 7 bases fitting TRBD1. Germline V CDR1 and CDR2: SGHTA, FQGNSA. Unmatched junction bases numbered 7, after V lost 5 bases and J lost 4 bases. CDR3 length: 14 residues. CDR3 nucleotide sequence: TGTGCCAGCAGCCTTACAGGGGTTGCCTATGGCTACACCTTC. This translates into CASSLTGVAYGYTF.

This clonotype was recorded only once. The V gene is TRBV27, the J gene TRBJ1-1; a possible D gene is TRBD1 (6 bases). V was cut by 10 bases and J by 7 bases, with 19 bases left in between. The CDR3 runs to 13 residues. Germline V gives CDR1 MNHEY, CDR2 SMNVEV (reference sequence). The CDR3 region is CAIKRGARGEAFF. In DNA form, the CDR3 reads TGTGCCATAAAGAGGGGGGCCAGAGGTGAAGCTTTCTTT.

The V and J genes are TRBV24-1 and TRBJ2-2; perhaps TRBD1 as D (5 bases). V was clipped by 7 bases and J by 3 bases, with 26 bases between them. The CDR3 covers 19 residues. Looked up from germline, CDR1 is KGHDR and CDR2 is SFDVKD. DNA for the CDR3: TGTGCCACCAGAACCGGACAAGGAGCCAAGGGCGAAGACACCGGGGAGCTGTTTTTT. It translates to CATRTGQGAKGEDTGELFF.

The chain links TRBV5-1 to TRBJ1-5; D gene uncertain. The CDR3 runs 15 residues. Germline CDR1 and CDR2: SGHRS and YFSETQ. V shed 0 bases and J shed 5 bases, with 12 bases lying between them. CDR3 region: CASSLGGNHHQPQHF. In DNA form, the CDR3 reads TGCGCCAGCAGCTTGGGGGGTAACCATCATCAGCCCCAGCATTTT.

The V call is TRBV20-1, the J call TRBJ1-2; the match to TRBD1 covers 10 bases. J gave up 3 bases and V 0 bases, and 4 bases lay outside the gene matches. The CDR3 extends over 15 amino acids. CDR1 is DFQATT, CDR2 SNEGSKA, per germline (reference sequence). CDR3 in DNA: TGCAGTGCTAGAGATCCGGACAGGGGGGACTATGGCTACACCTTC. Its translation is CSARDPDRGDYGYTF.

V gene TRBV5-1 combines with J gene TRBJ2-2; 13 nucleotides align to TRBD2. Germline V CDR1 and CDR2: SGHRS, YFSETQ. CDR3 length equals 16 residues. The V and J ends lost 3 bases and 1 base, in that order; junction bases with no gene match: 0. Here the CDR3 reads CASSWTSGGNTGELFF. In DNA, the CDR3 is TGCGCCAGCAGCTGGACTAGCGGGGGGAACACCGGGGAGCTGTTTTTT. Based on the CDR3 plus reference TRBV5-1 and TRBJ2-2, the full variable domain is KAGVTQTPRYLIKTRGQQVTLSCSPISGHRSVSWYQQTPGQGLQFLFEYFSETQRNKGNFPGRFSGRQFSNSRSEMNVSTLELGDSALYLCASSWTSGGNTGELFFGEGSRLTVL.

There are a few counts of this clonotype. The CDR3, as DNA: TGTGCCAGCAGTTTGTCGGAGACCCAGTACTTC. Protein sequence: CASSLSETQYF. This rearrangement joins TRBV12-3 or TRBV12-4 to TRBJ2-5; no firm D call. This CDR3 is built from 11 residues. Trimming shortened V by 3 bases and J by 5 bases, and 4 bases separated the two germline ends.

The chain joins TRBV5-1 to TRBJ2-2; 8 nucleotides agree with TRBD2. Germline V gene sequence: CDR1 SGHRS, CDR2 YFSETQ. The V gene end was trimmed by 3 bases and the J gene end by 5 bases; junction bases not matched to a gene: 3. This CDR3 is 14 amino acids long. Written as DNA, the CDR3 is TGCGCCAGCAGCTCCGGGACTAGGACCGGGGAGCTGTTTTTT. Amino acid sequence: CASSSGTRTGELFF.

V is TRBV6-1 and J is TRBJ1-1; D gene uncertain. Germline V CDR1 and CDR2: MNHNS, SASEGT. The CDR3 loop spans 13 amino acids. V lost 8 bases, J lost 4 bases, and 14 bases lay in between. The CDR3 sequence is CASGVRVSTEAFF. The CDR3 region has the DNA TGTGCCAGCGGGGTTAGGGTAAGCACTGAAGCTTTCTTT.

V gene TRBV12-3 or TRBV12-4 combines with J gene TRBJ1-5; TRBD1 matches at 7 bases. The CDR3 sequence is 14 residues long. V lost 9 bases, J lost 1 base, and 6 bases stayed unmatched. The CDR3 DNA follows: TGTGCCAGTTCGACAGGGAACAGCAATCAGCCCCAGCATTTT. Protein: CASSTGNSNQPQHF.

The V gene is TRBV3-1, the J gene TRBJ2-7; D remains unclear. The CDR3 loop spans 14 amino acids. The V gene's germline CDR1 is LGHDT and CDR2 YNNKEL (reference sequence). With 2 bases removed from V and 5 bases from J, the gap between germline ends came to 13 bases. The CDR3 loop reads CASSQSTEVNEQYF. In DNA, the CDR3 is TGTGCCAGCAGCCAATCCACAGAAGTCAACGAGCAGTACTTC.

This clonotype was observed a single time. This chain joins TRBV5-1 and TRBJ1-2, with D possibly TRBD1 on 6 matching bases. Germline loops: CDR1 SGHRS, CDR2 YFSETQ. Trimming left V 4 bases short and J 0 bases short, with 13 bases between. This CDR3 spans 15 amino acids. The CDR3 loop reads CASSQGLGANYGYTF. CDR3 sequence (DNA): TGCGCCAGCAGCCAGGGGTTGGGGGCTAACTATGGCTACACCTTC.